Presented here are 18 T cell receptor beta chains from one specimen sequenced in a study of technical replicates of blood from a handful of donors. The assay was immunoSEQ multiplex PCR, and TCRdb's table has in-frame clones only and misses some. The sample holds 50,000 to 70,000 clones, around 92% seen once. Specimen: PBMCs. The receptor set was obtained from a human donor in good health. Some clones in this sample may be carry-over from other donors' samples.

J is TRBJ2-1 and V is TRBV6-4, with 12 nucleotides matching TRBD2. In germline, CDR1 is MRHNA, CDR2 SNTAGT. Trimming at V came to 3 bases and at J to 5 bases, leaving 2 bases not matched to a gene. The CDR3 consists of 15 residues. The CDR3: CASSEGLAGNNEQFF. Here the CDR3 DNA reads TGTGCCAGCAGTGAAGGACTAGCGGGGAACAATGAGCAGTTCTTC.

The DNA for the CDR3 is TGTGCCAGCTCACAGGACAGTGATCAGCCCCAGCATTTT. It codes for CASSQDSDQPQHF. This sequence joins TRBV18 and TRBJ1-5; a possible D gene is TRBD1 (6 bases). The CDR3 runs to 13 residues. Germline assignment: CDR1 KGHSH and CDR2 LQKENI. V was clipped by 4 bases and J by 5 bases, with 9 bases between them.

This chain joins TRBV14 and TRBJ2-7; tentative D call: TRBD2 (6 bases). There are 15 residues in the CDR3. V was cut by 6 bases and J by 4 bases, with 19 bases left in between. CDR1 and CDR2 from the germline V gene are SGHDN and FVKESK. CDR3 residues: CASSRSFERVYEQYF. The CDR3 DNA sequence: TGTGCCAGCAGTCGCTCGTTTGAGCGGGTTTACGAGCAGTACTTC.

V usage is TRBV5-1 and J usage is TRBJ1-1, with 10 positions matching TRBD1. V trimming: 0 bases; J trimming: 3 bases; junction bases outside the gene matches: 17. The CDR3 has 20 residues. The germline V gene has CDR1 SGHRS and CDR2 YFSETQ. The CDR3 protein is CASSLGDRGVAGKPDTEAFF. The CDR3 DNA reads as TGCGCCAGCAGCTTGGGGGACAGGGGTGTTGCAGGCAAACCGGACACTGAAGCTTTCTTT.

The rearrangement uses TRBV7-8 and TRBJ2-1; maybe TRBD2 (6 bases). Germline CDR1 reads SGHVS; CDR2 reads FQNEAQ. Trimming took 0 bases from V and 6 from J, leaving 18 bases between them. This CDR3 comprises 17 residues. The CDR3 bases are TGTGCCAGCAGCTTAGCTGGGGACCCGGGAGCCACCAATGAGCAGTTCTTC. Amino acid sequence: CASSLAGDPGATNEQFF.

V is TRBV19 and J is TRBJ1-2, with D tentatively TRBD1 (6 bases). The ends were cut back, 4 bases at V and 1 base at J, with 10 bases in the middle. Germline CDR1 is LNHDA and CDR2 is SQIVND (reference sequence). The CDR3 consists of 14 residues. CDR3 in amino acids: CASSTGVSNYGYTF. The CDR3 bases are TGTGCCAGTAGTACAGGGGTTAGTAACTATGGCTACACCTTC. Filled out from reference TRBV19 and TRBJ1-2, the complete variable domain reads DGGITQSPKYLFRKEGQNVTLSCEQNLNHDAMYWYRQDPGQGLRLIYYSQIVNDFQKGDIAEGYSVSREKKESFPLTVTSAQKNPTAFYLCASSTGVSNYGYTFGSGTRLTVV.

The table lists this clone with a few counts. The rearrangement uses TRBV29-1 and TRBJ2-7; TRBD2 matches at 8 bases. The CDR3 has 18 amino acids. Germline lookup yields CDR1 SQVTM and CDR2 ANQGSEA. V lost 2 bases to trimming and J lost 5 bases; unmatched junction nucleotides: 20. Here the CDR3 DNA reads TGCAGCGTTGAACTACCGGAGGCGGGAGGTAACCTTGTGAACGAGCAGTACTTC. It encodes CSVELPEAGGNLVNEQYF.

The CDR3: CASSLGTSGTDTQYF. The CDR3 coding sequence is TGCGCCAGCAGCCTCGGGACTAGCGGGACAGATACGCAGTATTTT. V usage is TRBV4-3 and J usage is TRBJ2-3; 12 nucleotides line up with TRBD2. With 4 bases clipped from V and 3 bases from J, the junction kept 2 bases outside the gene matches. Germline V gene sequence: CDR1 LGHNA, CDR2 YSLEER. The CDR3 runs 15 residues.

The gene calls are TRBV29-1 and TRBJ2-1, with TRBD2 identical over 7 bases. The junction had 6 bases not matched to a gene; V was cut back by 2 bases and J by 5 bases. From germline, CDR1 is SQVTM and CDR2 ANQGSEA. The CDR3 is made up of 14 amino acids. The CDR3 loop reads CSVELRERDNEQFF. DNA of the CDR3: TGCAGCGTTGAATTGCGGGAGAGAGACAATGAGCAGTTCTTC.

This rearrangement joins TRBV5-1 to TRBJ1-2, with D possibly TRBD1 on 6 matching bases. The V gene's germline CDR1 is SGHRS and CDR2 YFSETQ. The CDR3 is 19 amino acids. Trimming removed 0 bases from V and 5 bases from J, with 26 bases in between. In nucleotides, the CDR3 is TGCGCCAGCAGCTTGGCCTCGGCAGGGGCCCGCGGTGAACTATATGGCTACACCTTC. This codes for CASSLASAGARGELYGYTF.

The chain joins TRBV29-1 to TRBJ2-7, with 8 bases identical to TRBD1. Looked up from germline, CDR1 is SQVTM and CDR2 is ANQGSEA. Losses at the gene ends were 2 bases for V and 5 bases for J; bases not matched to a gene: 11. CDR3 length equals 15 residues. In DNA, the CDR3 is TGCAGCGTTGAAAGGCGCGACAGGGGCCTTCACGAGCAGTACTTC. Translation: CSVERRDRGLHEQYF.

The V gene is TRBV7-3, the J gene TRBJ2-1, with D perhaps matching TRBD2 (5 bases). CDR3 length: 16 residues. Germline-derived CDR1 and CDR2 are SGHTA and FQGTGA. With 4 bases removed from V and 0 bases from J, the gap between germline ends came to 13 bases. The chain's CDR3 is CASSYIGGSSYNEQFF. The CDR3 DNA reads TGTGCCAGCAGCTATATAGGAGGAAGCTCCTACAATGAGCAGTTCTTC.

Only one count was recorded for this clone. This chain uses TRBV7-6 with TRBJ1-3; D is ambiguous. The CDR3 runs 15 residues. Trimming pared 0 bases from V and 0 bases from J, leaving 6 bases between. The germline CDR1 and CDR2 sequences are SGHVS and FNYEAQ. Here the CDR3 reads CASSLAPGSGNTIYF. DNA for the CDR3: TGTGCCAGCAGCTTAGCTCCGGGCTCTGGAAACACCATATATTTT.

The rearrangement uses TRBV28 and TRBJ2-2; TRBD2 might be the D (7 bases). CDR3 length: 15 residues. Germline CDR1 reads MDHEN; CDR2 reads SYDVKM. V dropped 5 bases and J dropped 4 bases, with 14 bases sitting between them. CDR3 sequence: CASSLGGGGTGELFF. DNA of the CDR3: TGTGCCAGCAGTCTCGGGGGCGGGGGCACCGGGGAGCTGTTTTTT.

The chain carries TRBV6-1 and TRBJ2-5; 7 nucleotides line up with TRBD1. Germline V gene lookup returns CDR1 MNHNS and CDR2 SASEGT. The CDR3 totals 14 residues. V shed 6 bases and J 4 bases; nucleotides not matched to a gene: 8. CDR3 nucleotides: TGTGCCAGCAGGCCGACAGGGCGTGGAGAGACCCAGTACTTC. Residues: CASRPTGRGETQYF.

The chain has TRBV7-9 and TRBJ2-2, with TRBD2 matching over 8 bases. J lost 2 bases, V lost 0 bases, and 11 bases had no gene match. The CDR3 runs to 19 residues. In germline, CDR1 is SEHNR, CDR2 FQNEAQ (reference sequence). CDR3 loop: CASSLARASGSLNTGELFF. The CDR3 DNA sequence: TGTGCCAGCAGCTTAGCGCGGGCGAGCGGGAGCCTAAACACCGGGGAGCTGTTTTTT. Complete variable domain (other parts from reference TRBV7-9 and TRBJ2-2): DTGVSQNPRHKITKRGQNVTFRCDPISEHNRLYWYRQTLGQGPEFLTYFQNEAQLEKSRLLSDRFSAERPKGSFSTLEIQRTEQGDSAMYLCASSLARASGSLNTGELFFGEGSRLTVL.

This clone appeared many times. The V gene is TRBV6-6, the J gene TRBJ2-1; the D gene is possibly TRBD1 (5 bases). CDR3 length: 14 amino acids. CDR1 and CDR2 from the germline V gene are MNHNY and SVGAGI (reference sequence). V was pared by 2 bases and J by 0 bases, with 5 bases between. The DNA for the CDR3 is TGTGCCAGCAGTTACCAGGGCTCCTACAATGAGCAGTTCTTC. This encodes CASSYQGSYNEQFF.

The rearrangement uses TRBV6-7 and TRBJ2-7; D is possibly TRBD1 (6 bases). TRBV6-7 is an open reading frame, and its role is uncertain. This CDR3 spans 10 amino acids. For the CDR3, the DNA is TGTGCCAGCAGTTACCCCGCTCGGACAGTT. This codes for CASSYPARTV.